The rows below give T cell receptor beta chains drawn from one sample of a study of neoadjuvant anti-PD-1 for oral cavity cancer. TCRdb's table, derived via immunoSEQ multiplex PCR, lists solely in-frame clones and lacks some. The sample carries about 14,000 clones, about 70% recorded once. Sequenced here: PBMCs, sampled before nivolumab (anti-PD-1) treatment. Receptors were obtained from a person aged 40 to 85 with oral cavity squamous cell carcinoma. Each CDR3 is given with its conserved first and last residue. The D gene is left open where the match is weak. Size is omitted from some rows. Given values are once, few, many or a class for expanded clones.

V gene	J gene	D gene	clone size	CDR3 protein	CDR3 DNA
TRBV5-8	TRBJ2-1	-	-	CASSLEVLAGYNEQFF	TGTGCCAGCAGCTTGGAGGTGTTGGCGGGTTACAATGAGCAGTTCTTC
TRBV27	TRBJ2-3	-	-	CASSLYADTQYF	TGTGCCAGCAGTTTATACGCAGATACGCAGTATTTT
TRBV29-1	TRBJ2-3	-	-	CSVEVGGTGTDTQYF	TGCAGCGTTGAAGTCGGAGGTACTGGCACAGATACGCAGTATTTT
TRBV4-2	TRBJ2-6	TRBD1	once	CASSQTGTGSSGANVLTF	TGTGCCAGCAGCCAAACCGGGACAGGGAGCTCTGGGGCCAACGTCCTGACTTTC
TRBV7-8	TRBJ1-1	-	-	CASSLRGLGTEAFF	TGTGCCAGCAGCTTAAGAGGGCTGGGCACTGAAGCTTTCTTT
TRBV6-1	TRBJ2-5	-	once	CASSEGGSLVTQYF	TGTGCCAGCAGTGAAGGGGGGTCTCTTGTGACCCAGTACTTC
TRBV6-1	TRBJ2-1	TRBD2	-	CASSALVAGGPYNEQFF	TGTGCCAGCAGTGCCCTTGTAGCGGGAGGACCCTACAATGAGCAGTTCTTC
TRBV5-1	TRBJ1-2	-	-	CASRRGEFYGYTF	TGCGCCAGCAGGCGGGGCGAGTTCTATGGCTACACCTTC
TRBV11-2	TRBJ1-5	-	few	CASSLGTNSNQPQHF	TGTGCCAGCAGCTTAGGGACAAATAGCAATCAGCCCCAGCATTTT
TRBV4-1	TRBJ2-2	TRBD2	-	CASSQDELAGVGGRNTGELFF	TGCGCCAGCAGCCAAGATGAACTAGCGGGAGTAGGGGGTAGGAACACCGGGGAGCTGTTTTTT
TRBV19	TRBJ2-2	-	-	CASRIGGNTGELFF	TGTGCCAGTAGAATTGGAGGGAACACCGGGGAGCTGTTTTTT
TRBV5-4	TRBJ2-3	TRBD2	-	CASSPPTSGVTDTQYF	TGTGCCAGCAGCCCCCCCACTAGCGGGGTCACAGATACGCAGTATTTT
TRBV5-1	TRBJ1-1	-	-	CASSLGGQNTEAFF	TGCGCCAGCAGCTTGGGGGGGCAGAACACTGAAGCTTTCTTT
TRBV27	TRBJ1-2	TRBD1	-	CASSWAGQRNGYTF	TGTGCCAGCAGTTGGGCGGGACAGCGTAATGGCTACACCTTC
TRBV5-1	TRBJ1-3	-	-	CASSFSGSSGNTIYF	TGCGCCAGCAGCTTCTCTGGGAGCTCTGGAAACACCATATATTTT
TRBV5-1	TRBJ2-7	TRBD1	-	CASSQDVWDRVYEQYF	TGCGCCAGCAGCCAGGATGTTTGGGACAGAGTTTACGAGCAGTACTTC
TRBV5-4	TRBJ2-3	-	few	CASSWSGTRAGSQYF	TGTGCCAGCAGCTGGAGTGGTACCAGGGCCGGGTCGCAGTATTTT
TRBV4-2	TRBJ1-2	-	-	CASSQDSWTVYGYTF	TGTGCCAGCAGCCAAGATAGTTGGACGGTCTATGGCTACACCTTC
TRBV27	TRBJ1-5	-	once	CASSFTSNQPQHF	TGTGCCAGCAGTTTCACTAGCAATCAGCCCCAGCATTTT
TRBV9	TRBJ1-1	TRBD1	-	CASRTGPNTEAFF	TGTGCCAGCAGGACAGGGCCGAACACTGAAGCTTTCTTT
TRBV2	TRBJ2-2	TRBD1	-	CASMTGTGNTGELFF	TGTGCCAGCATGACCGGGACAGGGAACACCGGGGAGCTGTTTTTT
TRBV5-1	TRBJ1-2	-	-	CASSPTSVYDGYTF	TGCGCCAGCAGCCCTACCTCCGTTTATGATGGCTACACCTTC
TRBV15	TRBJ1-5	TRBD1	-	CATRGTGGFSNQPQHF	TGTGCCACCAGAGGAACAGGGGGATTCAGCAATCAGCCCCAGCATTTT
TRBV9	TRBJ1-3	-	-	CASRPGRGAKGNTIYF	TGTGCCAGCAGACCAGGTCGGGGGGCGAAAGGAAACACCATATATTTT
TRBV6-6	TRBJ1-1	-	once	CASSHGVLWNTEAFF	TGTGCCAGCAGCCACGGGGTGTTGTGGAACACTGAAGCTTTCTTT
TRBV7-3	TRBJ2-7	-	-	CASSFSGAGAYEQYF	TGTGCCAGCAGCTTCTCAGGGGCTGGGGCCTACGAGCAGTACTTC
TRBV7-9	TRBJ1-1	-	-	CASSPHGLFPNTEAFF	TGTGCCAGCAGCCCTCATGGACTTTTCCCAAACACTGAAGCTTTCTTT
TRBV25-1	TRBJ1-5	-	-	CASSSLDWPQHF	TGTGCCAGCAGTTCCCTTGATTGGCCCCAGCATTTT
TRBV25-1	TRBJ1-1	-	-	CASGVRGGTEAFF	TGTGCCAGCGGTGTTCGCGGAGGCACTGAAGCTTTCTTT
TRBV27	TRBJ1-5	TRBD1	-	CASSNSGQLQPQHF	TGTGCCAGCAGTAATTCGGGACAGCTTCAGCCCCAGCATTTT
TRBV9	TRBJ2-3	-	-	CASSGGGGAVTDTQYF	TGTGCCAGCTCCGGGGGAGGGGGGGCTGTGACAGATACGCAGTATTTT
TRBV7-9	TRBJ2-7	-	-	CASSGEFREQYF	TGTGCCAGCAGCGGAGAGTTTCGGGAGCAGTACTTC
TRBV4-1	TRBJ1-4	-	-	CASSQDRGDEKLFF	TGCGCCAGCAGCCAAGATCGCGGGGATGAAAAACTGTTTTTT
TRBV7-2	TRBJ1-5	-	-	CASSPGTPSNQPQHF	TGTGCCAGCAGCCCCGGGACACCTAGCAATCAGCCCCAGCATTTT
TRBV4-2	TRBJ2-5	TRBD2	-	CASSQLTSGGFQETQYF	TGTGCCAGCAGCCAACTGACTAGCGGGGGTTTCCAAGAGACCCAGTACTTC
TRBV5-1	TRBJ2-5	TRBD1	-	CASSFTGGRETQYF	TGCGCCAGCAGCTTTACAGGGGGCCGGGAGACCCAGTACTTC
TRBV7-2	TRBJ2-7	-	-	CASSLAGAGFRGYEQYF	TGTGCCAGCAGCTTAGCGGGGGCTGGGTTTAGGGGTTACGAGCAGTACTTC
TRBV14	TRBJ2-2	TRBD2	-	CASSPAGGGTGELFF	TGTGCCAGCAGCCCAGCGGGAGGAGGCACCGGGGAGCTGTTTTTT
TRBV29-1	TRBJ1-1	TRBD1	-	CSVGQGKPMNTEAFF	TGCAGCGTTGGACAGGGGAAACCTATGAACACTGAAGCTTTCTTT